This T cell receptor beta chain derives from a study of a mutant IDH1 vaccine in newly diagnosed glioma. Time point reported: week 23, last vaccination. Vaccinated patients received 300 ug of mutant IDH1 20-mer peptide per dose, with topical imiquimod. This clone was counted only a few times. Its cognate antigen is unknown. Clones were read by immunoSEQ multiplex PCR, and TCRdb kept only the in-frame ones, dropping some. Altogether about 43,000 clones are present, approximately 84% being singletons, with the ten largest covering about 2.2%. The sequence was obtained from a young woman with glioma. Some clones in this sample may be carry-over from other donors' samples. The sequencing here drew on PBMCs, taken from a glioma patient whose treatment included an IDH1 peptide vaccine.

CDR3 sequence (DNA): TGTGCCAGCAGCTTAGAGTTGACTGAAGCTTTCTTT. As protein: CASSLELTEAFF. The chain combines TRBV7-9 with TRBJ1-1; no clear D. Trimming removed 1 base from V and 5 bases from J, with 5 bases in between. The germline CDR1 and CDR2 sequences are SEHNR and FQNEAQ (reference sequence). The CDR3 has 12 amino acids.